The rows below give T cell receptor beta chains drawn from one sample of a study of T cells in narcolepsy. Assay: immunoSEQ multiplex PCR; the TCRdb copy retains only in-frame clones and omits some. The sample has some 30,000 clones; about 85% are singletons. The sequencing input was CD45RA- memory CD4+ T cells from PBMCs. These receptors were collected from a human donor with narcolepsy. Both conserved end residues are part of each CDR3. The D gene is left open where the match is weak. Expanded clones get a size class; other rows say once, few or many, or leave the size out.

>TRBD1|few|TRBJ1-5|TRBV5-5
CASSLGDRHNQPQHF
TGTGCCAGCAGCTTGGGGGACAGACACAATCAGCCCCAGCATTTT
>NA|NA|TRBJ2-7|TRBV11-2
CASSWTQSAYEQYF
TGTGCCAGCAGCTGGACACAATCCGCCTACGAGCAGTACTTC
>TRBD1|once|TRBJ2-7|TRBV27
CASSPGTGESEQYF
TGTGCCAGCAGTCCCGGGACAGGGGAGTCCGAGCAGTACTTC
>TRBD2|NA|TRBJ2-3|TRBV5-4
CASSSGLAGSTDTQYF
TGTGCCAGCAGCTCCGGACTAGCGGGCAGCACAGATACGCAGTATTTT
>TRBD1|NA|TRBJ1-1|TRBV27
CASRISRQGNTEAFF
TGTGCCAGCAGGATAAGTAGACAGGGGAACACTGAAGCTTTCTTT
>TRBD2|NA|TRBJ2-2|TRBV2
CASSDRGTSGRAPGELFF
TGTGCCAGCAGTGACCGGGGGACTAGCGGGAGGGCCCCCGGGGAGCTGTTTTTT
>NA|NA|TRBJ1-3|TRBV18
CASSPKSPSGSGNTIYF
TGTGCCAGCTCACCAAAAAGCCCCTCCGGCTCTGGAAACACCATATATTTT
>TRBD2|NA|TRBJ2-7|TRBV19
CASSSGLATYEQYF
TGTGCCAGTAGTTCTGGACTAGCGACCTACGAGCAGTACTTC
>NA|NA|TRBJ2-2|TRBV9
CASSVLGLGTGELFF
TGTGCCAGCAGCGTACTAGGACTGGGCACCGGGGAGCTGTTTTTT
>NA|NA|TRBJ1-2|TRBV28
CASGRESGYTF
TGTGCCAGCGGCAGGGAGAGTGGCTACACCTTC
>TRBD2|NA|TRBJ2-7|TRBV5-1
CASSQAGGGANEQYF
TGCGCCAGCAGCCAGGCGGGAGGGGGCGCGAACGAGCAGTACTTC
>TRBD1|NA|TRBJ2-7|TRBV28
CASSLWGTGADEQYF
TGTGCCAGCAGTTTATGGGGGACAGGGGCGGACGAGCAGTACTTC
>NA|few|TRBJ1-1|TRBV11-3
CASSLDRQTKGSAFF
TGTGCCAGCAGCTTAGATCGGCAGACCAAGGGTTCAGCTTTCTTT
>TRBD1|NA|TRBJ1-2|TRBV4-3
CASSRRTGNDYGYTF
TGCGCCAGCAGCCGTAGGACAGGGAACGACTATGGCTACACCTTC
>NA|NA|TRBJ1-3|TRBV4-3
CASSQDRTGSRNTIYF
TGCGCCAGCAGCCAGGACCGGACGGGCTCGCGAAACACCATATATTTT
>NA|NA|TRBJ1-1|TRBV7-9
CASSPTRGDTEAFF
TGTGCCAGCAGCCCAACTAGGGGGGACACTGAAGCTTTCTTT
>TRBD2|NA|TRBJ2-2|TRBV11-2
CASSQLAGGTGELFF
TGTGCCAGCAGCCAACTAGCGGGAGGGACCGGGGAGCTGTTTTTT
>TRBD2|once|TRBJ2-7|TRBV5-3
CARSGLAVSSYEQYF
TGTGCCAGAAGCGGTCTAGCGGTCAGCTCCTACGAGCAGTACTTC
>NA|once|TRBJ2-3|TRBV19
CASKWTNTDTQYF
TGTGCCAGTAAATGGACGAACACAGATACGCAGTATTTT
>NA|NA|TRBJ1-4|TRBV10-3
CAISDTPGANEKLFF
TGTGCCATCAGTGATACCCCTGGAGCTAATGAAAAACTGTTTTTT
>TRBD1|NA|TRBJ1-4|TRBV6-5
CASRFGQGGGKLFF
TGTGCCAGCAGATTCGGACAGGGTGGGGGAAAACTGTTTTTT
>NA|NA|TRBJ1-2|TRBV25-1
CASRQMGERGSYGYTF
TGTGCCAGCAGGCAAATGGGGGAGCGGGGATCCTATGGCTACACCTTC
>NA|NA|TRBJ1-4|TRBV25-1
CASRGPNGEKLFF
TGTGCCAGCAGGGGGCCCAACGGGGAAAAACTGTTTTTT
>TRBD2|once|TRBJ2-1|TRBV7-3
CASSQGGSGRGEQFF
TGTGCCAGCAGCCAAGGGGGTAGCGGGAGGGGAGAGCAGTTCTTC
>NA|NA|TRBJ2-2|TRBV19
CASSPRGENTGELFF
TGTGCCAGTAGCCCAAGGGGGGAGAACACCGGGGAGCTGTTTTTT
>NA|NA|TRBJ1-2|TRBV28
CASSFSGFSGYTF
TGTGCCAGCAGTTTTTCAGGGTTTAGTGGCTACACCTTC
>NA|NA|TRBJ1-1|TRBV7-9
CASSSAPWFGKNTEAFF
TGTGCCAGCAGCTCCGCCCCCTGGTTCGGTAAGAACACTGAAGCTTTCTTT